This TCR beta chain was recovered during a study of beta chain features in type 1 diabetes. Study-level points and caveats: In all four CD4+ subsets, TCRB CDR3 length was significantly, moderately reduced in type 1 diabetes. The analysis here could not establish whether HLA type shapes TCRB rearrangement.

As every portion of the isolated RNA was reverse transcribed, the sequencing read expressed TCRB transcripts. The protocol was immunoSEQ multiplex PCR, while the TCRdb copy is restricted to in-frame clones and leaves out a portion. The data contain roughly 150,000 clones, roughly 8% of them singletons. Per donor, one heparinised blood draw averaged roughly 120 mL. To note about this clone: What it recognizes is unknown.

CDR1 SGHTA and CDR2 FQGNSA come from the germline V gene. The CDR3 loop spans 14 amino acids. J lost 6 bases, V lost 4 bases, and 7 bases had no gene match. The V and J genes are TRBV7-2 and TRBJ2-7, with TRBD1 identical over 9 bases. Sequences were obtained from central memory CD4+ T cells from blood. The TCR originated in a woman younger than 30 with type 1 diabetes. Here the CDR3 reads CASSSGTGSSEQYF. Here the CDR3 DNA reads TGTGCCAGCAGCTCGGGGACAGGGTCGAGCGAGCAGTACTTC.